These 27 T cell receptor beta chains were all obtained from the same sample, sequenced in a study of blood T cell repertoires in COVID-19. The repertoire was sequenced with immunoSEQ multiplex PCR; TCRdb's copy has only in-frame clones and lacks some. The sample carries about 300,000 clones, 70% to 90% recorded once. The source material was peripheral blood. The receptor set was obtained from a young woman who had recovered from COVID-19.

V is TRBV7-9 and J is TRBJ2-1; perhaps TRBD2 as D (7 bases). This CDR3 has 16 amino acids. Per germline, CDR1 SEHNR and CDR2 FQNEAQ (reference sequence). Trimming left V 3 bases short and J 7 bases short, with 19 bases between. The CDR3 nucleotides read TGTGCCAGCAGCTTCCCGGGGGGCGGGGAGGGGAATGAGCAGTTCTTC. This codes for CASSFPGGGEGNEQFF. The variable domain in full, completed from reference TRBV7-9 and TRBJ2-1, reads DTGVSQNPRHKITKRGQNVTFRCDPISEHNRLYWYRQTLGQGPEFLTYFQNEAQLEKSRLLSDRFSAERPKGSFSTLEIQRTEQGDSAMYLCASSFPGGGEGNEQFFGPGTRLTVL.

This sequence joins TRBV7-2 and TRBJ2-1; 12 bases map to TRBD2. Germline lookup yields CDR1 SGHTA and CDR2 FQGNSA. This CDR3 contains 18 residues. V gave up 5 bases and J gave up 4 bases; unmatched junction bases: 12. CDR3 sequence reads: CASSEMNRTSGVYNEQFF. CDR3 DNA: TGTGCCAGCAGCGAGATGAATCGGACTAGCGGGGTTTACAATGAGCAGTTCTTC.

Only a few counts were recorded for this clone. The chain employs TRBV7-3 and TRBJ2-5, with D possibly being TRBD1 (6 bases). V was pared by 5 bases and J by 2 bases, with 12 bases between. The CDR3 is 14 residues long. Germline CDR1 reads SGHTA; CDR2 reads FQGTGA. The CDR3 sequence is CASSLRTVQETQYF. The CDR3 nucleotides read TGTGCCAGCAGCCTACGGACAGTACAAGAGACCCAGTACTTC.

The rearrangement uses TRBV7-3 and TRBJ2-3; 9 nucleotides match TRBD2. V was clipped by 5 bases and J by 3 bases; unmatched bases: 9. The CDR3 has 16 amino acids. CDR1 and CDR2 (germline): SGHTA, FQGTGA. The CDR3 nucleotides are TGTGCCAGCAGCCCCCCGCGGGGGGGAACGACAGATACGCAGTATTTT. It codes for CASSPPRGGTTDTQYF.

This sequence joins TRBV3-1 (or the pseudogene TRBV3-2) and TRBJ2-3; 9 bases are a match to TRBD2. Germline values: CDR1 LGHDT, CDR2 YNNKEL (reference sequence). The J segment lost 1 base and the V segment lost 3 bases, leaving 5 bases of the junction unmatched. CDR3 length: 16 amino acids. The CDR3 DNA reads as TGTGCCAGCAGCCACAGCGGGGGGTCCCGCACAGATACGCAGTATTTT. Amino acids: CASSHSGGSRTDTQYF.

The chain has TRBV6-5 and TRBJ2-3, with TRBD1 as a possible D gene (6 bases). This CDR3 region has 16 residues. Germline values: CDR1 MNHEY, CDR2 SVGAGI. Trimming took off 1 base at V and 3 bases at J, with 14 bases between the two ends. The CDR3 bases are TGTGCCAGCAGTTACTTAGGGGCAGGGGATACAGATACGCAGTATTTT. Its translation: CASSYLGAGDTDTQYF.

This chain uses TRBV5-1 with TRBJ1-3; D ambiguous. Germline CDR1 and CDR2: SGHRS and YFSETQ. The V gene lost 0 bases and the J gene lost 4 bases, with 17 bases spanning the gap. The CDR3 is made up of 17 amino acids. DNA for the CDR3: TGCGCCAGCAGCTTGGGGATGACATTAGCGACCGGAAACACCATATATTTT. Residues: CASSLGMTLATGNTIYF.

The chain combines TRBV29-1 with TRBJ1-2, with D hard to call. The CDR3 is 12 residues long. Germline V gene lookup returns CDR1 SQVTM and CDR2 ANQGSEA. The V end was cut by 3 bases, the J end by 6 bases, with 11 bases between. The CDR3 DNA reads as TGCAGCGTTGACCCCGGCGGGAATGGCTACACCTTC. It codes for CSVDPGGNGYTF.

This clone occurred once. The chain has TRBV7-2 and TRBJ2-7; 10 bases agree with TRBD1. The CDR3 sequence is 14 residues long. V shed 5 bases and J 4 bases; nucleotides not matched to a gene: 5. Germline V CDR1 and CDR2: SGHTA, FQGNSA. The CDR3: CASSPGTGVYEQYF. Written as DNA, the CDR3 is TGTGCCAGCAGCCCCGGGACAGGGGTATACGAGCAGTACTTC.

This clone occurred a few times. This chain uses TRBV6-1 with TRBJ2-2; 7 nucleotides align to TRBD1. This CDR3 is built from 15 residues. The V gene end was trimmed by 5 bases and the J gene end by 6 bases; junction bases not matched to a gene: 9. Germline V gene lookup returns CDR1 MNHNS and CDR2 SASEGT. The CDR3 bases are TGTGCCAGCAGTTCGAAGGGACAGACCTCCGGGGAGCTGTTTTTT. Protein: CASSSKGQTSGELFF.

The rearrangement links TRBV5-4 to TRBJ1-1, with D tentatively TRBD1 (6 bases). The CDR3 consists of 14 residues. Deletions cut 1 base from V and 7 bases from J, with 14 bases between. Germline V gene lookup returns CDR1 SGHNT and CDR2 YYREEE (reference sequence). The CDR3, as DNA: TGTGCCAGCAGCTTGAGTTCAGGGGAAAGTGAAGCTTTCTTT. The encoded protein is CASSLSSGESEAFF. Full variable domain (outside the CDR3, taken from reference TRBV5-4 and TRBJ1-1): ETGVTQSPTHLIKTRGQQVTLRCSSQSGHNTVSWYQQALGQGPQFIFQYYREEENGRGNFPPRFSGLQFPNYSSELNVNALELDDSALYLCASSLSSGESEAFFGQGTRLTVV.

The chain uses TRBV6-5 and TRBJ1-1; D is undetermined. The CDR3 is 13 residues long. Germline CDR1 and CDR2: MNHEY and SVGAGI. Trimming left V 5 bases short and J 7 bases short, with 14 bases between. The CDR3 loop reads CASSTPGKFEAFF. The CDR3 nucleotides are TGTGCCAGCAGTACGCCGGGAAAGTTTGAAGCTTTCTTT.

The chain is built from TRBV5-1 and TRBJ1-4, with 10 nucleotides matching TRBD1. Germline V gives CDR1 SGHRS, CDR2 YFSETQ. This CDR3 has 15 amino acids. After removal of 1 base from V and 6 bases from J, the junction contained 3 bases not matched to a gene. This CDR3 is CASSLKGTGDEKLFF. Here the CDR3 DNA reads TGCGCCAGCAGCTTGAAAGGGACAGGGGATGAAAAACTGTTTTTT.

The chain combines TRBV2 with TRBJ2-1; TRBD1 agrees at 10 bases. This CDR3 has 13 amino acids. Trimming at V came to 6 bases and at J to 7 bases, leaving 3 bases not matched to a gene. Germline V gene data show CDR1 as SNHLY and CDR2 as FYNNEI. DNA of the CDR3: TGTGCCAGCAGGGCGGACAGGGGGAATGAGCAGTTCTTC. Amino acids: CASRADRGNEQFF.

V usage is TRBV5-6 and J usage is TRBJ2-7; 8 bases are a match to TRBD1. The CDR3 contains 14 residues. Per germline, CDR1 SGHDT and CDR2 YYEEEE. The V gene end was trimmed by 3 bases and the J gene end by 3 bases; junction bases not matched to a gene: 5. The CDR3 loop is CASSSTGTGYEQYF. The CDR3 DNA sequence: TGTGCCAGCAGCTCTACCGGGACAGGCTACGAGCAGTACTTC.

The rearrangement links TRBV6-5 to TRBJ2-7; TRBD1 matches at 7 bases. The CDR3 extends over 14 amino acids. Germline V CDR1 and CDR2: MNHEY, SVGAGI. The junction had 6 bases not matched to a gene; V was cut back by 7 bases and J by 0 bases. The CDR3 is CASMMAGGSYEQYF. The CDR3 DNA follows: TGTGCCAGCATGATGGCAGGGGGCTCCTACGAGCAGTACTTC.

In its sample, this clone was seen once. The V call is TRBV10-1, the J call TRBJ1-5, with D perhaps TRBD1 (5 bases). Germline V gene sequence: CDR1 WNHNN, CDR2 SYGVQD (reference sequence). V lost 2 bases and J 1 base, leaving 15 bases between the germline ends. There are 17 residues in the CDR3. CDR3 sequence reads: CASSEKGIRGSNQPQHF. CDR3 bases: TGCGCCAGCAGTGAGAAGGGGATACGTGGAAGCAATCAGCCCCAGCATTTT.

The chain combines TRBV24-1 with TRBJ2-7; a weak D match, TRBD2 (6 bases). The CDR3 length is 13 residues. Germline CDR1 is KGHDR and CDR2 is SFDVKD. Trimming cost V 3 bases and J 3 bases, with 8 bases left between them. CDR3 residues: CATSDPSDYEQYF. For the CDR3, the DNA is TGTGCCACCAGTGATCCTAGCGACTACGAGCAGTACTTC.

This clone was picked up one time. CDR3 bases: TGTGCCAGCAGTCTTATTGTCTACAATGAGCAGTTCTTC. Protein: CASSLIVYNEQFF. The chain combines TRBV2 with TRBJ2-1; D is undetermined. The CDR3 consists of 13 residues. Germline CDR1 and CDR2: SNHLY and FYNNEI. V was cut by 5 bases and J by 3 bases, with 8 bases left in between.

This chain connects TRBV5-1 to TRBJ1-6; D possibly corresponds to TRBD1 (6 bases). The CDR3 length is 14 residues. Trimming pared 2 bases from V and 8 bases from J, leaving 11 bases between. The germline V gene has CDR1 SGHRS and CDR2 YFSETQ. CDR3 in amino acids: CASSFGTLDSPLHF. Written as DNA, the CDR3 is TGCGCCAGCAGCTTCGGGACACTGGATTCACCCCTCCACTTT.

The genes are TRBV9 and TRBJ2-1; no clear D. This CDR3 is 13 amino acids long. The V gene's germline CDR1 is SGDLS and CDR2 YYNGEE. V lost 0 bases, J lost 7 bases, and 8 bases lay in between. The CDR3 DNA reads TGTGCCAGCAGCGTAGCTTTGGAGAATGAGCAGTTCTTC. Residues: CASSVALENEQFF.

The chain links TRBV6-4 to TRBJ2-3; 11 bases fit TRBD2. The germline V gene has CDR1 MRHNA and CDR2 SNTAGT. The ends lost 6 bases at V and 2 bases at J; junction bases unmatched: 4. CDR3 size: 15 residues. CDR3 protein: CASSRLAGITDTQYF. CDR3 nucleotide sequence: TGTGCCAGCAGCAGACTAGCGGGGATCACAGATACGCAGTATTTT.

Comments on this clone: A read error may produce the germline difference seen at one junction end. This chain joins TRBV14 and TRBJ2-3; 10 bases are a match to TRBD1. Germline V lookup: CDR1 SGHDN, CDR2 FVKESK. The CDR3 has 15 residues. CDR3 sequence (DNA): TGTGCCAGCAGCAAAGACAGGGGGCGCGCAGATACGCAGTATTTT. Amino acids: CASSKDRGRADTQYF.

The genes are TRBV28 and TRBJ1-2; possibly TRBD1 for D (5 bases). V lost 3 bases to trimming and J lost 7 bases, with 15 bases between them. This CDR3 spans 14 amino acids. Germline CDR1 and CDR2: MDHEN and SYDVKM. CDR3 in amino acids: CASSFYWAGAGYTF. The CDR3 DNA is TGTGCCAGCAGTTTTTATTGGGCTGGGGCTGGCTACACCTTC.

CDR3 sequence (DNA): TGTGCCAGCAGTTACGGACAGGGAACGTACGAGCAGTACTTC. Translating gives CASSYGQGTYEQYF. The chain has TRBV6-5 and TRBJ2-7; 8 positions match TRBD1. Trimming took 2 bases from V and 4 from J; bases not matched to a gene: 4. This CDR3 region has 14 residues. The V gene's germline CDR1 is MNHEY and CDR2 SVGAGI.

This clone has a single count. V gene TRBV7-2 combines with J gene TRBJ1-5, with D unresolved. In germline, CDR1 is SGHTA, CDR2 FQGNSA. V was cut by 4 bases and J by 3 bases, with 10 bases left in between. This CDR3 contains 14 residues. CDR3 DNA sequence: TGTGCCAGCAGCTCCACCTACCACAATCAGCCCCAGCATTTT. Its protein is CASSSTYHNQPQHF.

This chain uses TRBV19 with TRBJ2-1, with 11 bases fitting TRBD2. J was trimmed by 9 bases and V by 3 bases; bases with no gene match: 7. Germline V CDR1 and CDR2: LNHDA, SQIVND (reference sequence). This CDR3 comprises 15 residues. The CDR3 protein is CASSMVAGGLVEQFF. For the CDR3, the DNA is TGTGCCAGTAGTATGGTAGCGGGGGGGCTCGTTGAGCAGTTCTTC.